A selection of T cell receptor beta chains follows, all from one sample in a study of T cells in Graves' hyperthyroidism and ophthalmopathy. Each CDR3 protein gets one entry after TCRdb re-called the multiplex PCR reads with MiXCR. The data show fewer than 750,000 distinct CDR3 sequences, about 14% seen once. Material for sequencing was blood. These TCRs come from a woman between 45 and 65 years old with Graves' ophthalmopathy. The CDR3 runs from the conserved cysteine through the conserved F or W. The order of the fields is clone size, D gene, V gene, J gene, CDR3 protein, CDR3 DNA. D genes are given only for firm matches. Size values are once, few and many counts, or a class for expanded clones, and some rows have none.

few	-	TRBV29-1	TRBJ2-6	CSAAFGISGANVLTF	TGCAGCGCCGCTTTTGGAATCTCTGGGGCCAACGTCCTGACTTTC
-	-	TRBV24-1	TRBJ1-2	CATAEGGLNNGYTF	TGTGCCACCGCGGAGGGGGGATTGAACAATGGCTACACCTTC
many	-	TRBV27	TRBJ2-5	CASSLRSQETQYF	TGTGCCAGCAGTTTAAGGTCTCAAGAGACCCAGTACTTC
-	TRBD1	TRBV12-5	TRBJ2-5	CASGLVTGALPTETQYF	TGTGCTAGTGGTTTGGTTACAGGGGCCCTACCTACAGAGACCCAGTACTTC
many	-	TRBV6-2/TRBV6-3	TRBJ1-5	CATEDNRGEPQHF	TGTGCCACCGAGGATAACCGTGGGGAGCCCCAGCATTTT
once	TRBD2	TRBV18	TRBJ2-3	CASSPIAGGSSDTQYF	TGTGCCAGCTCACCTATAGCGGGAGGGAGTTCAGATACGCAGTATTTT
many	-	TRBV2	TRBJ1-2	CASSDYRNYGYTF	TGTGCCAGCAGTGATTACAGGAACTATGGCTACACCTTC
few	TRBD1	TRBV28	TRBJ1-1	CASSFPGTAHEAFF	TGTGCCAGCAGTTTCCCTGGGACAGCCCATGAAGCTTTCTTT
many	TRBD2	TRBV10-3	TRBJ2-4	CAISVSGPQSGTTLLAKNIQYF	TGTGCCATCAGTGTTTCGGGCCCTCAATCGGGGACTACCCTACTAGCCAAAAACATTCAGTACTTC
once	TRBD2	TRBV7-9	TRBJ2-3	CASSSTSGSWTDTQYF	TGTGCCAGCAGCTCGACTAGCGGGAGCTGGACAGATACGCAGTATTTT
many	TRBD1	TRBV6-1	TRBJ2-7	CASSFGQGIYEQYF	TGTGCCAGCAGCTTCGGACAGGGAATCTACGAGCAGTACTTC
few	TRBD1	TRBV6-1	TRBJ1-4	CASSEAAGQYEKLFF	TGTGCCAGCAGTGAAGCGGCGGGACAGTATGAAAAACTGTTTTTT
-	-	TRBV7-9	TRBJ1-2	CASSAGVSGGGLYGYTF	TGTGCCAGCAGCGCGGGGGTATCGGGCGGAGGACTCTATGGCTACACCTTC
few	-	TRBV30	TRBJ2-6	CAWSVRSGANVLTF	TGTGCCTGGAGTGTCCGCTCTGGGGCCAACGTCCTGACTTTC
-	-	TRBV12-3/TRBV12-4	TRBJ1-2	CASSLDTGDHGYTF	TGTGCCAGCAGTTTAGACACGGGGGACCATGGCTACACCTTC
many	-	TRBV7-6	TRBJ2-1	CASSLRSQVTYNEQFF	TGTGCCAGCAGCTTAAGGAGTCAAGTAACCTACAATGAGCAGTTCTTC
once	TRBD2	TRBV29-1	TRBJ2-2	CSVGGLAGGANTGELFF	TGCAGCGTTGGAGGACTAGCGGGAGGGGCGAACACCGGGGAGCTGTTTTTT
many	-	TRBV12-3/TRBV12-4	TRBJ1-2	CASSNAQEMDGYTF	TGTGCCAGCAGCAACGCACAGGAGATGGATGGCTACACCTTC
many	TRBD1	TRBV11-1	TRBJ2-1	CASSLTGQGVSYNEQFF	TGTGCCAGCAGCTTAACGGGACAGGGGGTTTCCTACAATGAGCAGTTCTTC
many	-	TRBV12-3/TRBV12-4	TRBJ2-7	CASSLSGTFSYEQYF	TGTGCCAGCAGTTTGTCCGGGACTTTCTCCTACGAGCAGTACTTC
-	-	TRBV2	TRBJ2-7	CAGGTGYEQYF	TGTGCCGGAGGGACCGGATACGAGCAGTACTTC
-	TRBD2	TRBV19	TRBJ2-1	CASRTTSGKYGNEQFF	TGTGCCAGTAGAACCACTAGCGGGAAGTACGGCAATGAGCAGTTCTTC
-	-	TRBV6-6	TRBJ2-6	CASSYSLIGANVLTF	TGTGCCAGCAGTTACTCCCTGATAGGGGCCAACGTCCTGACTTTC
many	-	TRBV3-1	TRBJ2-3	CASSSGQAQYF	TGTGCCAGCAGCTCCGGTCAGGCGCAGTATTTT
-	TRBD2	TRBV28	TRBJ2-3	CASRILGTSGRVNTQYF	TGTGCCAGCAGAATCCTTGGGACTAGCGGGAGAGTGAATACGCAGTATTTT
many	TRBD2	TRBV12-5	TRBJ2-7	CASGSGGSSYEQYF	TGTGCTAGTGGTTCGGGGGGGTCATCGTACGAGCAGTACTTC
many	-	TRBV18	TRBJ1-2	CASSQEQQGYGYTF	TGTGCCAGCTCACAGGAGCAGCAGGGCTATGGCTACACCTTC
many	TRBD2	TRBV20-1	TRBJ2-3	CSAGGNSGTADTQYF	TGCAGTGCTGGGGGCAATAGCGGGACGGCAGATACGCAGTATTTT
many	-	TRBV19	TRBJ1-1	CASILRGGSRAFF	TGTGCCAGTATCCTTCGGGGGGGCTCTCGAGCTTTCTTT
few	TRBD2	TRBV4-3	TRBJ2-7	CASSQEPSGRAIEQYF	TGCGCCAGCAGCCAAGAACCTAGCGGGAGGGCCATCGAGCAGTACTTC
many	-	TRBV27	TRBJ1-2	CASSLTSSGRYGYTF	TGTGCCAGCAGTCTGACATCTTCTGGGCGCTATGGCTACACCTTC
many	TRBD2	TRBV7-2	TRBJ2-7	CASNIAGNSYEQYF	TGTGCCAGCAATATAGCGGGAAACTCCTACGAGCAGTACTTC
many	TRBD1	TRBV7-8	TRBJ2-1	CASSLVVPFRQGASNEQFF	TGTGCCAGCAGCTTAGTAGTCCCCTTTAGACAGGGGGCTTCCAATGAGCAGTTCTTC
many	TRBD2	TRBV3-1	TRBJ2-1	CASSHSWREVGNEQFF	TGTGCCAGCAGCCATAGTTGGCGGGAGGTGGGAAATGAGCAGTTCTTC
many	-	TRBV6-1	TRBJ2-3	CASSGLADTQYF	TGTGCCAGCAGCGGACTTGCAGATACGCAGTATTTT
many	-	TRBV7-2	TRBJ2-7	CASSRSTGSSYEQYF	TGTGCCAGCAGCCGCTCGACAGGAAGCTCCTACGAGCAGTACTTC
few	-	TRBV27	TRBJ2-3	CASSLVVGASDTQYF	TGTGCCAGCAGTTTAGTTGTGGGAGCCTCAGATACGCAGTATTTT
many	TRBD2	TRBV7-9	TRBJ2-5	CASNPLAGRQTQYF	TGTGCCAGCAATCCACTAGCGGGACGACAGACCCAGTACTTC
many	-	TRBV3-1	TRBJ1-1	CASGQQSNTEAFF	TGTGCCAGCGGACAACAGTCTAACACTGAAGCTTTCTTT
many	TRBD2	TRBV20-1	TRBJ2-1	CSATRPGLDYNEQFF	TGCAGTGCTACCCGCCCGGGACTAGACTACAATGAGCAGTTCTTC
few	TRBD1	TRBV20-1	TRBJ1-1	CSARDLGTGGAFF	TGCAGTGCTAGAGATCTTGGGACAGGGGGAGCTTTCTTT
many	TRBD2	TRBV3-1	TRBJ2-7	CASSQSSGHYEQYF	TGTGCCAGCAGCCAGTCTAGCGGGCACTACGAGCAGTACTTC
many	TRBD2	TRBV7-2	TRBJ2-1	CASSLDEPRLAGDNEQFF	TGTGCCAGCAGCTTAGACGAACCGCGGCTAGCGGGAGACAATGAGCAGTTCTTC
-	-	TRBV9	TRBJ1-4	CASSAQTGGYEKLFF	TGTGCCAGCAGCGCCCAGACAGGAGGCTATGAAAAACTGTTTTTT
many	-	TRBV6-1	TRBJ2-7	CASRRDSGYSYEQYF	TGTGCCAGCCGACGGGACAGCGGGTACTCCTACGAGCAGTACTTC
few	TRBD2	TRBV24-1	TRBJ2-3	CATSDSPGLELYF	TGTGCCACCAGTGATTCCCCGGGACTAGAATTGTATTTT
once	-	TRBV20-1	TRBJ1-2	CSAMGRGGGSYGYTF	TGCAGTGCTATGGGCCGGGGGGGGGGAAGCTATGGCTACACCTTC
many	TRBD2	TRBV20-1	TRBJ2-1	CSARGRSGSSNEQFF	TGCAGTGCTAGAGGACGTAGCGGGAGTAGCAATGAGCAGTTCTTC
-	-	TRBV20-1	TRBJ2-3	CSAREGPASTDTQYF	TGCAGTGCTAGAGAGGGACCAGCTAGCACAGATACGCAGTATTTT
-	TRBD2	TRBV5-1	TRBJ2-7	CASSLTSGLVPSYEQYF	TGCGCCAGCAGCTTGACTAGCGGGCTAGTTCCCTCCTACGAGCAGTACTTC
few	-	TRBV20-1	TRBJ1-2	CSAEKGEDYGYTF	TGCAGTGCGGAGAAGGGGGAGGACTATGGCTACACCTTC
many	TRBD2	TRBV6-2/TRBV6-3	TRBJ2-1	CASSSQFWTSGLNEQFF	TGTGCCAGCAGTTCCCAGTTCTGGACTAGCGGGTTGAATGAGCAGTTCTTC
few	-	TRBV9	TRBJ1-3	CASSAQGFSGNTIYF	TGTGCCAGCAGCGCCCAGGGATTCTCTGGAAACACCATATATTTT
many	TRBD2	TRBV7-9	TRBJ2-7	CASSSPGLEAYEQYF	TGTGCCAGCAGCTCGCCGGGACTAGAAGCCTACGAGCAGTACTTC
few	TRBD1	TRBV5-1	TRBJ2-5	CASSSGQGMETQYF	TGCGCCAGCAGCTCCGGACAGGGGATGGAGACCCAGTACTTC